This entry lists 11 T cell receptor beta chains sequenced from one sample in a study of PD-L1 blockade in urothelial cancer. Using immunoSEQ multiplex PCR, the repertoire was profiled, and TCRdb retains in-frame clones only, with some absent. The table lists roughly 45,000 clones, about 85% of them singletons. Here the sequenced sample was PBMCs, taken around atezolizumab (anti-PD-L1) treatment. These TCRs come from a man in his fifties or sixties with urothelial cancer.

The chain combines TRBV15 with TRBJ1-1; maybe TRBD1 (5 bases). The CDR3 has 15 amino acids. Germline V CDR1 and CDR2: LNHNV, YYDKDF (reference sequence). Trimming left V 0 bases short and J 1 base short, with 9 bases between. CDR3 loop: CATSRDGGENTEAFF. The CDR3 bases are TGTGCCACCAGCAGAGATGGGGGGGAGAACACTGAAGCTTTCTTT.

This chain links TRBV5-1 with TRBJ2-1; TRBD2 matches at 12 bases. Germline V lookup: CDR1 SGHRS, CDR2 YFSETQ. This CDR3 has 17 residues. V lost 4 bases, J lost 1 base, and 6 bases stayed unmatched. CDR3 protein: CASSQILAGGSYNEQFF. The CDR3 DNA follows: TGCGCCAGCAGCCAAATACTAGCGGGGGGATCCTACAATGAGCAGTTCTTC.

The chain joins TRBV9 to TRBJ2-6; 8 bases line up with TRBD1. The junction had 9 bases not matched to a gene; V was cut back by 0 bases and J by 1 base. The CDR3 totals 19 residues. Germline values: CDR1 SGDLS, CDR2 YYNGEE. The DNA of the CDR3 is TGTGCCAGCAGCGTAGATCGGACAGGGTTTAGGTCTGGGGCCAACGTCCTGACTTTC. Translation gives CASSVDRTGFRSGANVLTF.

The chain recombines TRBV7-3 with TRBJ1-1; 10 bases are a match to TRBD1. The CDR3 extends over 14 amino acids. Trimming cost V 2 bases and J 4 bases; bases outside gene matches: 1. Germline assignment: CDR1 SGHTA and CDR2 FQGTGA. The CDR3 loop reads CASSLGTGVTEAFF. CDR3 DNA: TGTGCCAGCAGCTTAGGGACAGGGGTCACTGAAGCTTTCTTT.

This chain joins TRBV7-9 and TRBJ1-1; 7 bases line up with TRBD1. The CDR3 length is 15 residues. V lost 5 bases to trimming and J lost 1 base; unmatched junction nucleotides: 7. Germline CDR1 reads SEHNR; CDR2 reads FQNEAQ (reference sequence). The CDR3: CASSKGGTANTEAFF. The CDR3 nucleotides read TGTGCCAGCAGCAAGGGCGGGACAGCGAACACTGAAGCTTTCTTT.

The J gene is TRBJ2-7, the V gene TRBV28; possibly TRBD2 for D (5 bases). V lost 9 bases, J lost 3 bases, and 12 bases lay in between. This CDR3 spans 12 amino acids. Germline V gene data show CDR1 as MDHEN and CDR2 as SYDVKM. CDR3 in DNA: TGTGCCAGACAGAGGGCACTCTACGAGCAGTACTTC. Translating it yields CARQRALYEQYF. Looking up the rest from reference TRBV28 and TRBJ2-7 gives the full variable domain: DVKVTQSSRYLVKRTGEKVFLECVQDMDHENMFWYRQDPGLGLRLIYFSYDVKMKEKGDIPEGYSVSREKKERFSLILESASTNQTSMYLCARQRALYEQYFGPGTRLTVT.

This chain connects TRBV13 to TRBJ1-2, with D possibly TRBD1 on 6 matching bases. Per the germline V gene, CDR1 is PRHDT and CDR2 is FYEKMQ (reference sequence). The V gene lost 6 bases and the J gene lost 4 bases, with 24 bases spanning the gap. The CDR3 sequence is 17 residues long. The DNA of the CDR3 is TGTGCCAGCAGTTTCAGCAGCCTCCCGGGACAAAGCTATGGCTACACCTTC. Translation: CASSFSSLPGQSYGYTF.

CDR3 in amino acids: CASSQKNGADPYEQYF. CDR3 in DNA: TGCGCCAGCAGCCAGAAGAATGGGGCAGACCCCTACGAGCAGTACTTC. The gene calls are TRBV4-1 and TRBJ2-7; TRBD1 is a possible D gene (5 bases). Per germline, CDR1 MGHRA and CDR2 YSYEKL. This CDR3 region has 16 residues. Trimming cost V 3 bases and J 2 bases, with 17 bases left between them.

V and J are TRBV5-1 and TRBJ2-2, with D perhaps matching TRBD2 (6 bases). Germline CDR1 is SGHRS and CDR2 is YFSETQ. The CDR3 length is 16 residues. Trimming left V 0 bases short and J 5 bases short, with 14 bases between. The CDR3 DNA is TGCGCCAGCAGCTTGGGGGACTGGTCGGGGACCGGGGAGCTGTTTTTT. Residues: CASSLGDWSGTGELFF.

V and J are TRBV10-3 and TRBJ2-2, with D unclear. This CDR3 spans 12 amino acids. V was cut by 4 bases and J by 2 bases, with 2 bases left in between. Germline V gives CDR1 ENHRY, CDR2 SYGVKD. The CDR3 DNA reads TGTGCCATCAGTGCTAACACCGGGGAGCTGTTTTTT. This encodes CAISANTGELFF.

This chain links TRBV18 with TRBJ1-4; no firm D call. The CDR3 has 13 residues. Germline loops: CDR1 KGHSH, CDR2 LQKENI. V was pared by 4 bases and J by 4 bases, with 7 bases between. CDR3 region: CASSLGGNEKLFF. The CDR3 DNA follows: TGTGCCAGCTCACTCGGAGGTAATGAAAAACTGTTTTTT.